This entry concerns a single T cell receptor beta chain. TCRdb's copy holds only in-frame clones and misses some; the assay was immunoSEQ multiplex PCR. Altogether roughly 170,000 clones are present, 90% to 95% being singletons, with the ten largest covering around 2%. These data belong to a study of T cell responses to AZD1222 COVID-19 vaccine. V shed 3 bases and J 6 bases; nucleotides not matched to a gene: 9. This CDR3 region has 17 residues. The germline V gene encodes CDR1 SGHNT and CDR2 YYREEE (reference sequence). The V gene is TRBV5-4, the J gene TRBJ2-2; TRBD1 matches at 12 bases. Sequencing was performed on peripheral blood, taken on day 0 of AZD1222 vaccination. The sequence was collected from an adult in good health. CDR3 amino acids: CASSSPGQGAIAGELFF. Here the CDR3 DNA reads TGTGCCAGCAGCTCACCGGGACAGGGGGCAATCGCCGGGGAGCTGTTTTTT.